This T cell receptor (beta chain) was recorded in a study of graft-versus-host responses after intestinal transplantation listed by TCRdb under 2021. The study in broad terms: Multivisceral, liver-intestinal, or isolated intestinal transplants were received by the recipients. Rather than going through the commercial service, samples from a few later patients were sequenced in-house on an Illumina MiSeq and processed with MiXCR. Graft-versus-host and host-versus-graft alloreactive T cell clones were tracked in the graft, circulation and bone marrow after intestinal transplantation using bulk TCR-beta CDR3 sequencing. A peak of at least 4% donor T cells among recipient peripheral blood mononuclear cells was the definition used for donor T cell macrochimerism. The cohort enrolled some 24 intestinal transplant recipients, one of whom was a retransplant, and 3 patients without pretransplant specimens were excluded. Every recipient was given anti-thymocyte globulin induction, followed by approximately 3 years of maintenance tacrolimus and steroids. To identify alloreactive clones, pre-transplant mixed lymphocyte reaction products were sequenced and compared with unstimulated pre-transplant donor and recipient T cells.

Here is what the overall study found, with its caveats: Early after transplant, peak levels of circulating GvH clones were associated with declines in HvG clones. In the allografts of patients with donor T cell macrochimerism, GvH to HvG T cell clonal ratios were high. The conclusions were limited by the relatively low number and heterogeneity of the intestinal transplant patients. GvH clones turned up in recipient bone marrow, with some appearing earlier in ileal mucosa or blood, a pattern consistent with an intestinal mucosal origin.

Comment on this clone: Base qualities were left out, and no much larger clone turns up one base away.

This specimen's time point label, interpreted: cells obtained before transplantation from donor or recipient. In mixed lymphocyte reactions, some 200,000 CFSE-labeled pre-transplant responders were plated with some 200,000 irradiated violet-dye-labeled stimulators and cultured for 6 days. After the mixed lymphocyte reaction, proliferating CD3+CD4+CFSE-low and CD3+CD8+CFSE-low responder cells were FACS-sorted on a BD Influx sorter. V sheds 0 bases and J sheds 7 bases, leaving 8 bases between their ends. Looking up the germline V gene (reference sequence) yields CDR1 SGHNT and CDR2 YYREEE. The CDR3 sequence holds 14 residues, the cysteine and phenylalanine included. Of the read, only the CDR3 DNA is kept; its 42 bases are in frame from base 1. Libraries were prepared through the immunoSEQ multiplex PCR assay. For most patients, genomic DNA was isolated with the Qiagen DNeasy Blood and Tissue Kit and shipped frozen to Adaptive Biotechnologies for TCR sequencing. For most patients, genomic DNA was subjected to high-throughput TCR-beta CDR3 sequencing by Adaptive Biotechnologies. As for how the authors treated the data: TCR sequencing data were retrieved from Adaptive's ImmunoSEQ software for more than 15 patients, whereas a few other patients were processed with MiXCR and VDJtools. To correct CD4 versus CD8 sorting errors, any sequence found in both subsets at a frequency ratio below 5:1 was removed. Because the origin of CDR3 nucleotide sequences shared between donor and recipient could not be assigned, those sequences were removed. At least 2-fold expansion over unstimulated cells and a minimum CFSE-low frequency of 0.002% (template counts) or 0.001% (read counts) were required for clones to be classified as alloreactive. Clones were considered mappable if detected in sequenced pre-transplant spleen, lymph node, or MLR CFSE-low populations of the donor or recipient. The cumulative frequency of alloreactive clones was calculated as a percentage of all sequences, weighted by copy number. TCRdb retrieved this table from immuneACCESS and kept in-frame rearrangements only. Not all clones are present; in checked studies, unresolved V genes account for under half, and no reason is known for the remainder. V and J calls and clone size are given by that table; D and trimming were obtained from the DNA. The sample table holds 8,000 to 13,000 clones, of which roughly 34% were seen once. The top ten constitute about 13% of the sample.

The material sequenced was alloreactive CD8+ T cells from a mixed lymphocyte reaction culture, taken before intestinal transplant. This specimen's cell subset or site label, interpreted: CFSE-low proliferating T cells sorted from roughly 6-day pre-transplant mixed lymphocyte reaction (GvH or HvG direction). The rearrangement combines TRBV5-4 with TRBJ1-6; the D segment cannot be called with confidence. This TCR derives from a human patient who received an intestinal transplant. The DNA sequence is TGTGCCAGCAGCTTGGGGTGGCAAAATTCACCCCTCCACTTT. Its protein product is CASSLGWQNSPLHF. The full variable domain, completed from the reference TRBV5-4 and TRBJ1-6 proteins outside the CDR3, reads ETGVTQSPTHLIKTRGQQVTLRCSSQSGHNTVSWYQQALGQGPQFIFQYYREEENGRGNFPPRFSGLQFPNYSSELNVNALELDDSALYLCASSLGWQNSPLHFGNGTRLTVT.